This entry lists 17 T cell receptor beta chains sequenced from one sample in a study of CD8 T cells in Susac syndrome. Random-hexamer reverse transcription was applied to roughly 0.45 to 1 ug RNA. TCRdb independently ran MiXCR on the immunoSEQ multiplex PCR reads; one entry per CDR3 protein. The sample records roughly 190,000 distinct CDR3 sequences, roughly 94% being singletons. Sequencing input: CD8+ T cells from PBMCs. Every receptor here comes from a human donor with Susac syndrome.

The rearrangement links TRBV2 to TRBJ2-7, with 9 bases matching TRBD1. V lost 11 bases, J lost 2 bases, and 10 bases stayed unmatched. Germline lookup yields CDR1 SNHLY and CDR2 FYNNEI. The CDR3 runs 14 residues. In DNA form, the CDR3 reads TGTGCCGTACAGGGGGCGGACAACACCTACGAGCAGTACTTC. Its protein is CAVQGADNTYEQYF.

The V gene is TRBV15, the J gene TRBJ2-7, with 7 bases matching TRBD1. The CDR3 totals 13 residues. In germline, CDR1 is LNHNV, CDR2 YYDKDF (reference sequence). Losses at the gene ends were 5 bases for V and 2 bases for J; bases not matched to a gene: 3. Here the CDR3 reads CATSRDSTYEQYF. For the CDR3, the DNA is TGTGCCACCAGCCGGGACAGTACCTACGAGCAGTACTTC.

The chain links TRBV20-1 to TRBJ2-7; 8 bases are a match to TRBD2. Germline V gene lookup returns CDR1 DFQATT and CDR2 SNEGSKA (reference sequence). The CDR3 sequence is 15 residues long. Unmatched junction bases numbered 10, after V lost 1 base and J lost 5 bases. CDR3 DNA sequence: TGCAGTGCTAGAGGAGTCGGGGGGGCTACCCACGAGCAGTACTTC. It codes for CSARGVGGATHEQYF.

The chain is built from TRBV5-6 and TRBJ2-1, with 8 positions matching TRBD1. The V and J ends lost 4 bases and 2 bases, in that order; junction bases with no gene match: 5. CDR3 length: 15 amino acids. Germline CDR1 SGHDT, CDR2 YYEEEE. In nucleotides, the CDR3 is TGTGCCAGCAGCACACCACAGGGGGCCTACAATGAGCAGTTCTTC. Amino acids: CASSTPQGAYNEQFF.

V and J are TRBV30 and TRBJ2-5; 11 bases are a match to TRBD2. V dropped 1 base and J dropped 4; count of bases not matched to a gene: 5. CDR1 and CDR2 (germline): GTSNPN, SVGIG (reference sequence). The CDR3 covers 15 residues. The CDR3 loop is CAWSEVSGGAETQYF. The DNA of the CDR3 is TGTGCCTGGAGTGAAGTTAGCGGGGGGGCAGAGACCCAGTACTTC.

This rearrangement joins TRBV29-1 to TRBJ2-1; D is possibly TRBD1 (8 bases). V was clipped by 6 bases and J by 5 bases, with 29 bases between them. The germline V gene has CDR1 SQVTM and CDR2 ANQGSEA. The CDR3 length is 18 residues. The CDR3 sequence: CSVHGQGARSGNNNEQFF. As DNA, the CDR3 is TGCAGCGTCCACGGGCAGGGGGCGCGCAGCGGGAATAACAATGAGCAGTTCTTC.

This chain joins TRBV9 and TRBJ2-3; TRBD2 matches 7 bases. With V trimmed by 0 bases and J by 5 bases, 6 bases remained unmatched. The germline gives CDR1 SGDLS, CDR2 YYNGEE. The CDR3 loop spans 15 amino acids. In DNA, the CDR3 is TGTGCCAGCAGCGTAGAGGGAGGGGTGAAAGATACGCAGTATTTT. Translated, it gives CASSVEGGVKDTQYF.

The V and J genes are TRBV3-1 and TRBJ2-5; 9 bases agree with TRBD2. CDR1 is LGHDT, CDR2 YNNKEL, per germline (reference sequence). The J segment lost 3 bases and the V segment lost 4 bases, leaving 6 bases of the junction unmatched. This CDR3 has 15 residues. CDR3 DNA: TGTGCCAGCAGCCGACCGGGACTAGCTGAAGAGACCCAGTACTTC. It is translated as CASSRPGLAEETQYF.

The CDR3 DNA reads as TGCGCCAGCAGCCAAGAGGTAGTTCGAACAGATACGCAGTATTTT. Its translation: CASSQEVVRTDTQYF. This rearrangement joins TRBV4-1 to TRBJ2-3; D unresolved. The germline V and J ends were trimmed by 0 bases and 3 bases, with 10 bases remaining between them. In germline, CDR1 is MGHRA, CDR2 YSYEKL. The CDR3 is 15 residues long.

The V and J genes are TRBV13 and TRBJ2-5; 8 nucleotides agree with TRBD1. V was pared by 1 base and J by 0 bases, with 7 bases of the junction left unmatched. The CDR3 sequence is 17 residues long. CDR1 is PRHDT and CDR2 is FYEKMQ in the germline V gene (reference sequence). The DNA for the CDR3 is TGTGCCAGCAGCTTAGTCTCCAGGGGGCTTTACCAAGAGACCCAGTACTTC. Its protein is CASSLVSRGLYQETQYF.

The J gene is TRBJ2-1, the V gene TRBV24-1; 11 bases are shared with TRBD2. The junction had 7 bases not matched to a gene; V was cut back by 4 bases and J by 6 bases. This CDR3 contains 16 residues. CDR1 is KGHDR, CDR2 SFDVKD, per germline. CDR3 in amino acids: CATSEPLAGDLNEQFF. DNA for the CDR3: TGTGCCACCAGTGAGCCACTAGCGGGAGACCTCAATGAGCAGTTCTTC.

The rearrangement uses TRBV10-3 and TRBJ2-3; D might be TRBD1 or TRBD2, each matching 6 bases. Germline lookup yields CDR1 ENHRY and CDR2 SYGVKD. The CDR3 is 13 amino acids. V was clipped by 7 bases and J by 3 bases, with 11 bases between them. In DNA form, the CDR3 reads TGTGCCATCAATGGGGGGCCGACAGATACGCAGTATTTT. Residues: CAINGGPTDTQYF.

The V gene is TRBV20-1, the J gene TRBJ2-1; TRBD2 agrees at 9 bases. Trimming took 4 bases from V and 2 from J; bases not matched to a gene: 3. This CDR3 region has 14 residues. Germline lookup yields CDR1 DFQATT and CDR2 SNEGSKA (reference sequence). The CDR3 sequence is CSAKAGGTYNEQFF. For the CDR3, the DNA is TGCAGTGCTAAAGCGGGAGGCACCTACAATGAGCAGTTCTTC.

The chain couples TRBV6-1 to TRBJ2-7, with 13 bases lining up with TRBD2. Germline V gene lookup returns CDR1 MNHNS and CDR2 SASEGT. The CDR3 sequence is 15 residues long. The trim removed 6 bases at V and 3 bases at J, leaving 5 bases unmatched. Here the CDR3 DNA reads TGTGCCAGCAGACTAGCGGGAGGGGAGGGCTACGAGCAGTACTTC. This sequence encodes CASRLAGGEGYEQYF.

The gene calls are TRBV18 and TRBJ1-2, with D possibly being TRBD1 (5 bases). There are 15 residues in the CDR3. Trimming stripped 3 bases from V and 2 bases from J, with 13 bases between. From germline, CDR1 is KGHSH and CDR2 LQKENI. The CDR3 nucleotides read TGTGCCAGCTCACCGGGGCAGGGAGAGAACTATGGCTACACCTTC. Translating gives CASSPGQGENYGYTF.

The rearrangement uses TRBV5-6 and TRBJ2-7; 7 bases are a match to TRBD1. With 3 bases clipped from V and 2 bases from J, the junction kept 8 bases outside the gene matches. CDR1 SGHDT and CDR2 YYEEEE come from the germline V gene. The CDR3 contains 15 residues. The CDR3 here is CASSYIGQAAYEQYF. Here the CDR3 DNA reads TGTGCCAGCAGCTACATAGGACAGGCCGCCTACGAGCAGTACTTC.

The J gene is TRBJ2-3, the V gene TRBV7-3; D is undetermined. Per the germline V gene, CDR1 is SGHTA and CDR2 is FQGTGA. CDR3 length equals 13 residues. The V and J ends lost 0 bases and 4 bases respectively, with 5 bases between them. This CDR3 reads CASSLTQPDTQYF. CDR3 bases: TGTGCCAGCAGCTTAACCCAGCCAGATACGCAGTATTTT.